This TCR beta chain emerged from a study of OX40 agonist ivuxolimab in advanced cancers. Produced via immunoSEQ multiplex PCR; TCRdb's table is partial and in-frame only. The sample has about 78,000 clones; 92% are singletons. Losses at the gene ends were 2 bases for V and 5 bases for J; bases not matched to a gene: 4. CDR3 length: 15 residues. Germline CDR1 and CDR2: SGHDT and YYEEEE. The sequence came from an adult with an advanced solid tumor such as melanoma, head and neck, liver or kidney cancer. Sequencing used CD4+ or CD8+ T cells sorted from blood, obtained in a trial of the OX40 agonist ivuxolimab. The chain joins TRBV5-6 to TRBJ1-4; TRBD1 matches at 9 bases. The CDR3 here is CASSFLQGANEKLFF. As DNA, the CDR3 is TGTGCCAGCAGCTTCTTACAGGGGGCCAATGAAAAACTGTTTTTT.